Sequencing of this TCR beta chain was carried out in a study of response to subunit inactivated influenza vaccine. CDR3 length equals 16 residues. V lost 8 bases, J lost 1 base, and 19 bases lay in between. The sample holds a few counts of this clonotype. TCRdb reprocessed the RT-PCR reads via MiXCR and lists one record per CDR3 protein. The table records about 610,000 distinct CDR3 sequences, about 14% of them present only once. Sequencing was performed on PBMCs from blood, taken approximately 12 days after vaccination. This chain uses TRBV12-3 or TRBV12-4 with TRBJ2-3; D gene ambiguous. The sequence was collected from a man aged 50 or older who received an inactivated influenza vaccine. In DNA form, the CDR3 reads TGTGCCAGCGCACCTTATTCCAAAACGGGCACAGATACGCAGTATTTT. It is translated as CASAPYSKTGTDTQYF.